The rows below give T cell receptor beta chains drawn from one sample of a study of blood T cell repertoires in COVID-19. The protocol was immunoSEQ multiplex PCR, while the TCRdb copy is restricted to in-frame clones and leaves out a portion. Of around 170,000 clones in the sample, more than 85% were seen once. The sample was peripheral blood. These receptor sequences come from a man in his fifties or sixties with acute or convalescent COVID-19. The CDR3 runs from the conserved cysteine through the conserved F or W. The order of the fields is D gene, J gene, V gene, clone size, CDR3 DNA, CDR3 protein. D genes are given only for firm matches. The listing skips clone size in some rows; elsewhere it reads once, few, many or a size class.

d_call: -
j_call: TRBJ2-2
v_call: TRBV5-1
clone_size: few
cdr3_nt: TGCGCCAGCAACAGGGTCGGTTACACCGGGGAGCTGTTTTTT
cdr3_aa: CASNRVGYTGELFF

d_call: -
j_call: TRBJ1-2
v_call: TRBV7-8
clone_size: -
cdr3_nt: TGTGCCAGCAGAGGACGGGAGCCGGGGGTTGGCTACACCTTC
cdr3_aa: CASRGREPGVGYTF

d_call: TRBD2
j_call: TRBJ2-3
v_call: TRBV4-3
clone_size: once
cdr3_nt: TGCGCCAGCAGCCACGGGGGGGCCGGAGATACGCAGTATTTT
cdr3_aa: CASSHGGAGDTQYF

d_call: -
j_call: TRBJ1-1
v_call: TRBV24-1
clone_size: -
cdr3_nt: TGTGCCACCTCTCAGGGGCTAGGAGCCTTCTTT
cdr3_aa: CATSQGLGAFF

d_call: TRBD1
j_call: TRBJ2-5
v_call: TRBV19
clone_size: -
cdr3_nt: TGTGCCAGTAGTCCCGGGACAGGGGGCATTGGGACCCAGTACTTC
cdr3_aa: CASSPGTGGIGTQYF

d_call: TRBD2
j_call: TRBJ2-1
v_call: TRBV29-1
clone_size: -
cdr3_nt: TGCAGCGTTGGCCCCCCGGGACTAGCGGGAGGGCCTCCCTACAATGAGCAGTTCTTC
cdr3_aa: CSVGPPGLAGGPPYNEQFF

d_call: TRBD1
j_call: TRBJ1-2
v_call: TRBV19
clone_size: once
cdr3_nt: TGTGCCAGTACTCAAATTGGGGACAGGTTATTCTACTATGGCTACACCTTC
cdr3_aa: CASTQIGDRLFYYGYTF

d_call: TRBD1
j_call: TRBJ1-1
v_call: TRBV6-5
clone_size: once
cdr3_nt: TGTGCCAGCAGTTACCAGACAGGGTTGACTGAAGCTTTCTTT
cdr3_aa: CASSYQTGLTEAFF

d_call: -
j_call: TRBJ2-3
v_call: TRBV6-5
clone_size: -
cdr3_nt: TGTGCCAGCGGCCGATCAGATACGCAGTATTTT
cdr3_aa: CASGRSDTQYF

d_call: TRBD1
j_call: TRBJ1-4
v_call: TRBV4-1
clone_size: -
cdr3_nt: TGCGCCAGCAGCCTACAGGGGAGAAAACTGTTTTTT
cdr3_aa: CASSLQGRKLFF

d_call: TRBD1
j_call: TRBJ1-5
v_call: TRBV6-5
clone_size: -
cdr3_nt: TGTGCCAGCACCTGGGGACAGATTAGCAATCAGCCCCAGCATTTT
cdr3_aa: CASTWGQISNQPQHF

d_call: TRBD2
j_call: TRBJ2-1
v_call: TRBV23-1
clone_size: -
cdr3_nt: TGCGCCAGCAGCCCAAACCTCAGCGGGACTGAGCAGTTCTTC
cdr3_aa: CASSPNLSGTEQFF

d_call: TRBD2
j_call: TRBJ2-1
v_call: TRBV20-1
clone_size: -
cdr3_nt: TGCAGTGCTAGTTCCAGCGGGAGGGTGGAAGGGTACAATGAGCAGTTCTTC
cdr3_aa: CSASSSGRVEGYNEQFF

d_call: -
j_call: TRBJ1-5
v_call: TRBV2
clone_size: -
cdr3_nt: TGTGCCAGCAGACGAGGAGGCAATCAGCCCCAGCATTTT
cdr3_aa: CASRRGGNQPQHF

d_call: TRBD2
j_call: TRBJ2-3
v_call: TRBV4-2
clone_size: -
cdr3_nt: TGTGCCAGCAGCCCCATGGCGGGAGGCACAGATACGCAGTATTTT
cdr3_aa: CASSPMAGGTDTQYF

d_call: -
j_call: TRBJ2-4
v_call: TRBV18
clone_size: -
cdr3_nt: TGTGCCAGCTCACCAACCCTGACTAGTTTGAACATTCAGTACTTC
cdr3_aa: CASSPTLTSLNIQYF

d_call: TRBD2
j_call: TRBJ2-5
v_call: TRBV7-7
clone_size: -
cdr3_nt: TGTGCCAGCAGCTTACTCCCCCTAAGCGGGAGGGCCGAAGAGACCCAGTACTTC
cdr3_aa: CASSLLPLSGRAEETQYF

d_call: TRBD1
j_call: TRBJ2-1
v_call: TRBV9
clone_size: once
cdr3_nt: TGTGCCAGCAGCTCCCGGACAGGCTACAATGAGCAGTTCTTC
cdr3_aa: CASSSRTGYNEQFF

d_call: TRBD1
j_call: TRBJ1-2
v_call: TRBV5-1
clone_size: -
cdr3_nt: TGCGCCAGCAGCTCCGGGGGGACAGGGATGGGCTATGGCTACACCTTC
cdr3_aa: CASSSGGTGMGYGYTF

d_call: TRBD1
j_call: TRBJ2-3
v_call: TRBV29-1
clone_size: -
cdr3_nt: TGCAGCGTTGGAGACAGGGTCGCAGATACGCAGTATTTT
cdr3_aa: CSVGDRVADTQYF

d_call: TRBD1
j_call: TRBJ2-4
v_call: TRBV4-1
clone_size: -
cdr3_nt: TGCGCCAGCAGCCAAGAAGGGACAGCTAGGAGCATTCAGTACTTC
cdr3_aa: CASSQEGTARSIQYF

d_call: -
j_call: TRBJ2-5
v_call: TRBV4-1
clone_size: -
cdr3_nt: TGCGCCAGCAGCCAAGAAGGGAGCGGCTATCAAGAGACCCAGTACTTC
cdr3_aa: CASSQEGSGYQETQYF

d_call: -
j_call: TRBJ1-2
v_call: TRBV7-6
clone_size: -
cdr3_nt: TGTGCCAGCAGCTTAGGGTCAGGGGCCGCCCAGATTAACTATGGCTACACCTTC
cdr3_aa: CASSLGSGAAQINYGYTF

d_call: -
j_call: TRBJ1-2
v_call: TRBV28
clone_size: once
cdr3_nt: TGTGCCAGCAGTCGTCAGGGGACGGTTGGCTACACCTTC
cdr3_aa: CASSRQGTVGYTF

d_call: TRBD1
j_call: TRBJ1-4
v_call: TRBV3-1/TRBV3-2
clone_size: -
cdr3_nt: TGTGCCAGCAGCCTCGGGGGGACAGGGTATCGAGAACTGTTTTTT
cdr3_aa: CASSLGGTGYRELFF

d_call: TRBD2
j_call: TRBJ2-1
v_call: TRBV9
clone_size: -
cdr3_nt: TGTGCCAGCAGCCCTCGGGGGGGGGTATCCTACAATGAGCAGTTCTTC
cdr3_aa: CASSPRGGVSYNEQFF

d_call: -
j_call: TRBJ1-2
v_call: TRBV4-1
clone_size: -
cdr3_nt: TGCGCCAGCAGCCAAGAGCCAGCCGGGTACCATGGCTACACCTTC
cdr3_aa: CASSQEPAGYHGYTF

d_call: -
j_call: TRBJ1-5
v_call: TRBV15
clone_size: -
cdr3_nt: TGTGCCACCAGCAGAGCGACCGAGCGGCCCCAGCATTTT
cdr3_aa: CATSRATERPQHF

d_call: -
j_call: TRBJ1-5
v_call: TRBV30
clone_size: -
cdr3_nt: TGTGCCTGGAGGCCCGCCGGGAGGAGCAATCAGCCCCAGCATTTT
cdr3_aa: CAWRPAGRSNQPQHF

d_call: -
j_call: TRBJ2-7
v_call: TRBV3-1/TRBV3-2
clone_size: once
cdr3_nt: TGTGCCAGCAGCCAAGACGGGGGATATATAACCTACGAGCAGTACTTC
cdr3_aa: CASSQDGGYITYEQYF

d_call: -
j_call: TRBJ1-5
v_call: TRBV7-9
clone_size: -
cdr3_nt: TGTGCCAGCAGCCAAGGGGTGGGTAGTAGCAATCAGCCCCAGCATTTT
cdr3_aa: CASSQGVGSSNQPQHF

d_call: TRBD2
j_call: TRBJ2-7
v_call: TRBV6-5
clone_size: -
cdr3_nt: TGTGCCAGCCAAGCGGCACTAGCGGTTAACTACGAGCAGTACTTC
cdr3_aa: CASQAALAVNYEQYF

d_call: TRBD2
j_call: TRBJ2-1
v_call: TRBV9
clone_size: -
cdr3_nt: TGTGCCAGCAGCGCACTAGCGGATTCTCGGAATGAGCAGTTCTTC
cdr3_aa: CASSALADSRNEQFF

d_call: -
j_call: TRBJ2-5
v_call: TRBV9
clone_size: -
cdr3_nt: TGTGCCAGCAGCGCGCCCGACCCTGGGGGGGAGACCCAGTACTTC
cdr3_aa: CASSAPDPGGETQYF

d_call: TRBD1
j_call: TRBJ2-1
v_call: TRBV18
clone_size: -
cdr3_nt: TGTGCCAGCTCACCACGGGACAGGGCTAATGAGCAGTTCTTC
cdr3_aa: CASSPRDRANEQFF

d_call: -
j_call: TRBJ2-7
v_call: TRBV4-2
clone_size: -
cdr3_nt: TGTGCCAGCAGCCAAGAGTCACACTACGAGCAGTACTTC
cdr3_aa: CASSQESHYEQYF